These T cell receptor beta chains were read from a single sample in a study of early T cells in non-severe SARS-CoV-2 infection. MiXCR, run by TCRdb on the 5' RACE reads, gives a single entry per CDR3 protein. Here the sample spans more than 90,000 distinct CDR3 sequences, approximately 13% being singletons. The sample taken for sequencing was whole blood. Every receptor here comes from an adult who was a healthcare worker with PCR-confirmed SARS-CoV-2 infection or an uninfected control (not recorded which). CDR3s include the opening cysteine and the closing phenylalanine or tryptophan. D genes are given only for firm matches. Where a row states a size, it is once, few, many or the class of an expanded clone; other rows omit it.

v_gene,abundance,j_gene,d_gene,CDR3aa,CDR3nt
TRBV3-2,-,TRBJ2-2,-,CASSQDRETGKPGELFF,TGTGCCAGCAGCCAAGATCGGGAGACAGGGAAGCCCGGGGAGCTGTTTTTT
TRBV18,many,TRBJ2-1,-,CASSPLPTRGLIRNEQFF,TGTGCCAGCTCACCACTCCCTACGCGGGGCTTGATTCGGAATGAGCAGTTCTTC
TRBV7-2,many,TRBJ2-3,TRBD2,CASRRPPQERGATDTQYF,TGTGCCAGCAGGCGACCCCCCCAGGAGCGGGGCGCGACAGATACGCAGTATTTT
TRBV6-2/TRBV6-3,many,TRBJ1-5,TRBD1,CASSIGQGNQPQHF,TGTGCCAGCAGCATCGGACAGGGCAATCAGCCCCAGCATTTT
TRBV4-2,many,TRBJ2-3,TRBD1,CASSQALTGLEVSLTDTQYF,TGTGCCAGCAGCCAAGCGCTGACAGGGCTGGAGGTTTCTCTCACAGATACGCAGTATTTT
TRBV6-6,-,TRBJ1-5,-,CASSFGGSNQPQHF,TGTGCCAGCTCTTTCGGCGGGAGCAATCAGCCCCAGCATTTT
TRBV4-3,many,TRBJ2-1,-,CASSQDSGSNEQFF,TGCGCCAGCAGCCAAGACAGCGGGTCCAATGAGCAGTTCTTC
TRBV28,many,TRBJ2-1,-,CASSLSYNEQFF,TGTGCCAGCTCGTTATCCTACAATGAGCAGTTCTTC
TRBV27,-,TRBJ1-5,-,CASSLRGGGTNQPQHF,TGTGCCAGCAGTTTGCGAGGGGGGGGGACCAATCAGCCCCAGCATTTT
TRBV2,many,TRBJ1-4,TRBD1,CASRRTGGQSEKLFF,TGTGCCAGCAGGCGGACAGGGGGCCAATCTGAAAAACTGTTTTTT
TRBV3-1,many,TRBJ2-1,TRBD2,CASSPSSGVRNEQFF,TGTGCCAGCAGCCCATCTAGCGGGGTGAGAAATGAGCAGTTCTTC
TRBV25-1,-,TRBJ1-4,-,CASSEVQGGYEKLFF,TGTGCCAGCAGTGAGGTCCAGGGAGGGTATGAAAAACTGTTTTTT
TRBV27,many,TRBJ1-5,TRBD1,CASRAGTGVRQPQHF,TGTGCCAGCAGGGCCGGGACAGGGGTACGGCAGCCCCAGCATTTT
TRBV20-1,few,TRBJ2-2,-,CSAERGGANTGELFF,TGCAGTGCCGAAAGGGGCGGCGCGAACACCGGGGAGCTGTTTTTT
TRBV7-2,-,TRBJ2-5,TRBD1,CASSSRTGRRETQYF,TGTGCCAGCAGCTCCCGGACAGGGCGGAGAGAGACCCAGTACTTC
TRBV6-5,many,TRBJ2-7,-,CASSYSSPTLAPSYEQYF,TGTGCCAGCAGTTACTCCTCCCCGACCCTCGCGCCCTCCTACGAGCAGTACTTC
TRBV20-1,few,TRBJ1-1,-,CSADRRRLNTEAFF,TGCAGTGCTGACAGGAGACGCTTGAACACTGAAGCTTTCTTT
TRBV9,few,TRBJ1-1,TRBD1,CASSPTGGTEAFF,TGTGCCAGCAGCCCAACAGGGGGGACTGAAGCTTTCTTT
TRBV6-5,many,TRBJ2-5,TRBD1,CASSYGTGRSQYF,TGTGCCAGCAGTTACGGGACAGGGCGGTCCCAGTACTTC
TRBV5-6,many,TRBJ2-7,TRBD2,CASSPNRGGSYEQYF,TGTGCCAGCAGCCCCAACCGGGGGGGCTCCTACGAGCAGTACTTC
TRBV29-1,many,TRBJ2-2,TRBD2,CSVEVGPLGGAGVAGELFF,TGCAGCGTTGAAGTGGGACCACTTGGCGGTGCGGGGGTTGCCGGGGAGCTGTTTTTT
TRBV28,-,TRBJ2-3,TRBD2,CASSSYSGGAIDTQYF,TGTGCCAGCAGTTCATACAGCGGGGGGGCCATAGATACGCAGTATTTT
TRBV18,many,TRBJ1-3,TRBD1,CASSPKGTEIAGNTIYF,TGTGCCAGCTCACCTAAAGGGACAGAAATTGCTGGAAACACCATATATTTT
TRBV28,-,TRBJ2-7,TRBD1,CASSSITDRADYEQYF,TGTGCCAGCAGTTCCATAACGGACAGGGCCGACTACGAGCAGTACTTC
TRBV11-2,-,TRBJ2-5,-,CASSLDRGQAIKTQETQYF,TGTGCCAGCAGCTTAGATCGGGGGCAGGCCATAAAGACTCAAGAGACCCAGTACTTC
TRBV28,many,TRBJ2-5,-,CASSPFSGSPKETQYF,TGTGCCAGCAGTCCCTTTTCCGGGTCCCCCAAGGAGACCCAGTACTTC
TRBV6-2/TRBV6-3,few,TRBJ2-7,-,CASSYPPHEQYF,TGTGCCAGCAGTTACCCTCCCCACGAGCAGTACTTC
TRBV12-3/TRBV12-4,-,TRBJ2-1,-,CASSLPVGNEQFF,TGTGCCAGCAGTCTCCCGGTCGGCAATGAGCAGTTCTTC